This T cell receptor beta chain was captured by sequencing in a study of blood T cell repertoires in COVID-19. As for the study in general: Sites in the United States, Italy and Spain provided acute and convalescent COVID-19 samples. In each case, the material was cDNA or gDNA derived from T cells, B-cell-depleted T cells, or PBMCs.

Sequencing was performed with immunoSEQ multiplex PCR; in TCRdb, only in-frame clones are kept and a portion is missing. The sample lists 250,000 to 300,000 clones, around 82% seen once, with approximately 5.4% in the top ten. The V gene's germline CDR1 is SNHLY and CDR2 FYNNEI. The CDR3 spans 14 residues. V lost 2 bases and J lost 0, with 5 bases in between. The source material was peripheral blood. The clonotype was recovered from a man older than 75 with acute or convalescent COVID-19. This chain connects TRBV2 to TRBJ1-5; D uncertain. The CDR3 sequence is CASSEMYSNQPQHF. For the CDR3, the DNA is TGTGCCAGCAGTGAAATGTATAGCAATCAGCCCCAGCATTTT.